This T cell receptor beta chain derives from a study of graft-versus-host responses after intestinal transplantation. Study as a whole: Each patient got anti-thymocyte globulin induction, then tacrolimus and steroids for roughly 3 years.

Generated by immunoSEQ multiplex PCR, the TCRdb table keeps only in-frame clones and is missing some. This table holds tens of thousands of clones, more than 85% found once. As to this clone: The antigen remains undetermined.

Germline loops: CDR1 SGHTA, CDR2 FQGNSA. Trimming cost V 4 bases and J 2 bases, with 15 bases left between them. This CDR3 region has 16 residues. V gene TRBV7-2 combines with J gene TRBJ2-1; possible D gene TRBD2, 6 bases. The specimen was unstimulated CD8+ T cells sorted from spleen or lymph node cells, collected before intestinal transplant. This receptor was taken from a human donor who received an intestinal transplant. In nucleotides, the CDR3 is TGTGCCAGCAGCTACCCCGGGGGAACTCCCTACAATGAGCAGTTCTTC. Protein sequence: CASSYPGGTPYNEQFF.